This TCR beta chain emerged from a study of cytomegalovirus exposure and HLA in healthy donors. The wider study: The same platform used for the approximately 670 first-cohort repertoires was also used for the approximately 120 validation repertoires, as a later analysis reported.

TCRdb's copy holds only in-frame clones and misses some; the assay was immunoSEQ multiplex PCR. The data hold tens of thousands of clones, with 85% observed a single time. Sequencing used PBMCs. The receptor was derived from a man aged 30 to 39 in good health and CMV-seronegative.

The CDR3 loop is CASSVDQDTQYF. The DNA of the CDR3 is TGTGCCAGCAGCGTAGATCAAGATACGCAGTATTTT. This sequence joins TRBV9 and TRBJ2-3; no firm D call. The CDR3 contains 12 residues. The germline gives CDR1 SGDLS, CDR2 YYNGEE. V lost 0 bases to trimming and J lost 5 bases, with 4 bases between them.